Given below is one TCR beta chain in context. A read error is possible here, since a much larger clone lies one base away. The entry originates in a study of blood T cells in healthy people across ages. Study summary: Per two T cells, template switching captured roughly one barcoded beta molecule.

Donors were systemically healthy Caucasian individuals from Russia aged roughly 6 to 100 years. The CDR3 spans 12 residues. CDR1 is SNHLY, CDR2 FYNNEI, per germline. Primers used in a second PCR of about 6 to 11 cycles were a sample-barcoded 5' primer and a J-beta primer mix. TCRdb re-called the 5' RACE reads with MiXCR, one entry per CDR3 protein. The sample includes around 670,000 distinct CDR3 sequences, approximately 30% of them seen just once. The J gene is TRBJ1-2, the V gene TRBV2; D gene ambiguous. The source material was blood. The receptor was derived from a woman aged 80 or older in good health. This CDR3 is CVSRRSESGYTF. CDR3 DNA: TGTGTCAGCAGACGGTCGGAGAGCGGCTACACCTTC.